This T cell receptor (beta chain) appears in the sequencing data of a study of metastatic and nonmetastatic thyroid tumors. Study-wide background: Repertoire comparisons spanned blood and tumor or nodule tissue from malignant and benign thyroid patients.

Original data processing: CDR3 differences across clinicopathological groups were used to build a distant-metastasis classifier for papillary thyroid cancer. TCRdb re-called clones from the PCR reads using MiXCR. The V and J calls, along with clone size, are taken from TCRdb and not from the paper's own processing. The top ten hold just under 7% of the sample, which has roughly 33,000 clones, around a sixth seen once. With V trimmed by 6 bases and J by 1 base, 11 bases remained unmatched. Per the germline V gene, CDR1 is LNHNV and CDR2 is YYDKDF (reference sequence). The CDR3 runs 17 residues. As regards this clone: As yet, its antigen is unknown. It may be a read error: a sequence one base away is much more abundant.

Study findings and constraints: As reported, TCR beta diversity in blood and tumor was significantly higher in malignant thyroid tumors than in benign nodules.

Thyroid surgery was preceded by no treatment in any patient. The sequencing input was blood. The V and J genes are TRBV15 and TRBJ2-3, with 9 bases aligning to TRBD2. The TCR comes from a female donor with papillary thyroid cancer or a benign thyroid nodule (not recorded which). Some clones in this sample may be carry-over from other donors' samples. CDR3: CATRPSRLAGRTDTQYF. For the CDR3, the DNA is TGTGCCACCAGACCGAGCCGCCTAGCGGGACGCACAGATACGCAGTATTTT.